The rows below give T cell receptor beta chains drawn from one sample of a study of molecular identifiers for immune sequencing clone quantification. Using its own MiXCR run on the PCR reads, TCRdb lists one record per CDR3 protein. Here the sample spans about 320,000 distinct CDR3 sequences, about 22% being singletons. The sequenced sample consisted of naive CD8+ T cells from blood, with Jurkat cell RNA spiked in. All receptors derive from a human donor in good health. Some libraries in this study had Jurkat cell RNA spiked in. The CDR3 runs from the conserved cysteine through the conserved F or W. A D gene is named only where the DNA matches it firmly. Part of the rows lack a size; the others show once, few, many or a class for expanded clones.

>NA|17|NA|TRBV6-6|TRBJ1-1
CASSYSISLTMNTEAFF
TGTGCCAGCAGTTACTCGATCTCCCTGACTATGAACACTGAAGCTTTCTTT
>many|15|TRBD2|TRBV7-2|TRBJ2-7
CASSLGLAGPYEQYF
TGTGCCAGCAGCTTGGGACTAGCGGGACCGTACGAGCAGTACTTC
>few|15|NA|TRBV7-9|TRBJ1-1
CASSPNEGINTEAFF
TGTGCCAGCAGCCCTAACGAGGGGATTAACACTGAAGCTTTCTTT
>many|12|NA|TRBV7-9|TRBJ2-7
CASSQGSYEQYF
TGTGCCAGCAGCCAGGGATCTTACGAGCAGTACTTC
>many|13|NA|TRBV29-1|TRBJ2-2
CSIAGQNTGELFF
TGCAGCATTGCGGGACAGAACACCGGGGAGCTGTTTTTT
>many|15|TRBD1|TRBV12-3/TRBV12-4|TRBJ1-4
CASSSTGGLNEKLFF
TGTGCCAGCAGTTCGACAGGGGGGTTAAACGAAAAACTGTTTTTT
>NA|12|NA|TRBV2|TRBJ2-7
CASRFLTYEQYF
TGTGCCAGCAGGTTCCTCACCTACGAGCAGTACTTC
>NA|13|NA|TRBV5-6|TRBJ2-5
CASSPRYQEPRYF
TGTGCCAGCAGCCCACGCTACCAGGAGCCCCGGTACTTC
>NA|15|NA|TRBV30|TRBJ2-4
CAWRDIREAKNIQYF
TGTGCCTGGAGGGATATCCGGGAAGCCAAAAACATTCAGTACTTC
>NA|15|TRBD1|TRBV28|TRBJ2-5
CASSATSGGGETQYF
TGTGCCAGCAGTGCCACCTCAGGGGGCGGAGAGACCCAGTACTTC
>NA|15|NA|TRBV4-2|TRBJ1-2
CASSQTTAANYGYTF
TGTGCCAGCAGCCAGACGACGGCAGCTAACTATGGCTACACCTTC
>NA|15|NA|TRBV29-1|TRBJ2-6
CSRIEMRSGANVLTF
TGCAGCAGGATAGAGATGCGCTCTGGGGCCAACGTCCTGACTTTC
>NA|13|NA|TRBV7-9|TRBJ1-5
CASSLGGEGPQHF
TGTGCCAGCAGCTTAGGGGGTGAGGGGCCCCAGCATTTT